Listed below are T cell receptor beta chains from one sample, sequenced in a study of regulatory T cells in long-lasting Graves disease. TCRdb re-derived calls from the multiplex PCR reads in MiXCR, one entry per CDR3 protein. The sample carries about 450,000 distinct CDR3 sequences, about 14% recorded once. This same sample was also taken into another study, of T cells in Graves' hyperthyroidism and ophthalmopathy.

Sequenced here: peripheral blood mononuclear cells (PBMCs), sampled at new diagnosis, from a patient treated with antithyroid drugs. The receptors derive from a woman aged 50 to 60 with Graves disease. CDR3s include the opening cysteine and the closing phenylalanine or tryptophan. The D gene is left open where the match is weak. Size tells how often a clone was seen (once, few, many) or the class of an expanded clone, and some rows leave it out.

j_gene | abundance | v_gene | d_gene | len | CDR3aa | CDR3nt
TRBJ1-6 | many | TRBV28 | TRBD1 | 16 | CASSPRTGARNSPLHF | TGTGCCAGCAGTCCTCGGACAGGGGCTAGGAATTCACCCCTCCACTTT
TRBJ2-5 | NA | TRBV7-3 | TRBD2 | 15 | CASSHDQASGETQYF | TGTGCCAGCAGCCACGATCAGGCTAGCGGTGAGACCCAGTACTTC
TRBJ1-6 | few | TRBV7-2 | NA | 17 | CASSLETESSYSSPLHF | TGTGCCAGCAGCTTAGAAACAGAAAGCTCCTATAGTTCACCCCTCCACTTT
TRBJ2-2 | few | TRBV9 | TRBD2 | 17 | CASNKGTSGSITGELFF | TGTGCCAGCAATAAAGGGACTAGCGGGAGTATCACCGGGGAGCTGTTTTTT
TRBJ2-7 | NA | TRBV6-1 | NA | 13 | CASSLLGGGEQYF | TGTGCCAGCAGCCTACTAGGGGGGGGCGAGCAGTACTTC
TRBJ2-3 | NA | TRBV6-1 | NA | 15 | CASSEKGRFTDTQYF | TGTGCCAGCAGTGAAAAGGGACGGTTCACAGATACGCAGTATTTT
TRBJ1-2 | many | TRBV3-1 | NA | 14 | CASSQDFPNYGYTF | TGTGCCAGCAGCCAAGATTTCCCTAACTATGGCTACACCTTC
TRBJ1-1 | NA | TRBV6-1 | NA | 13 | CASSPNRATEAFF | TGTGCCAGCAGTCCAAACAGGGCCACTGAAGCTTTCTTT
TRBJ2-5 | many | TRBV6-1 | NA | 14 | CASSGQGGGETQYF | TGTGCCAGCAGTGGACAGGGCGGGGGAGAGACCCAGTACTTC
TRBJ2-2 | many | TRBV30 | NA | 15 | CAWSPGVWATGELFF | TGTGCCTGGAGTCCCGGGGTTTGGGCCACCGGGGAGCTGTTTTTT
TRBJ1-5 | NA | TRBV15 | NA | 16 | CATSRGRELSNQPQHF | TGTGCCACCAGCAGAGGTCGAGAGTTAAGCAATCAGCCCCAGCATTTT
TRBJ2-3 | NA | TRBV7-9 | TRBD2 | 17 | CASSSGLAGGGADTQYF | TGTGCCAGCAGCTCAGGACTAGCGGGAGGAGGAGCAGATACGCAGTATTTT
TRBJ2-4 | many | TRBV3-1 | NA | 14 | CASSHSASTDIQYF | TGTGCCAGCAGCCATTCGGCCTCTACGGACATTCAGTACTTC
TRBJ1-5 | many | TRBV19 | NA | 17 | CASTSNQLNLGNQPQHF | TGTGCCAGTACCTCCAACCAATTAAACCTGGGCAATCAGCCCCAGCATTTT
TRBJ2-1 | many | TRBV28 | TRBD1 | 17 | CASRDSQGAGTYNEQFF | TGTGCCAGCAGGGACAGTCAGGGGGCGGGGACCTACAATGAGCAGTTCTTC
TRBJ1-2 | NA | TRBV4-1 | NA | 15 | CASSYPGTTNYGYTF | TGCGCCAGCAGCTATCCAGGGACGACTAACTATGGCTACACCTTC
TRBJ2-3 | many | TRBV11-2 | TRBD2 | 15 | CASSLTSGSPDTQYF | TGTGCCAGCAGCTTAACTAGCGGGAGCCCAGATACGCAGTATTTT
TRBJ1-1 | few | TRBV6-5 | NA | 15 | CASSYVGRANTEAFF | TGTGCCAGCAGTTACGTAGGCAGGGCGAACACTGAAGCTTTCTTT
TRBJ2-5 | NA | TRBV18 | NA | 13 | CASSRSREETQYF | TGTGCCAGCTCCAGGAGCAGGGAAGAGACCCAGTACTTC
TRBJ2-1 | NA | TRBV9 | NA | 12 | CASSPGVSSQFF | TGTGCCAGCAGCCCGGGAGTTTCTTCCCAGTTCTTC
TRBJ2-2 | few | TRBV30 | NA | 14 | CAWRTVANTGELFF | TGTGCCTGGAGGACGGTTGCGAACACCGGGGAGCTGTTTTTT
TRBJ1-4 | NA | TRBV7-8 | TRBD1 | 19 | CASSSSNRDRDGPGEKLFF | TGTGCCAGCAGCTCGTCGAATCGGGACAGGGATGGTCCCGGTGAAAAACTGTTTTTT
TRBJ1-2 | once | TRBV5-6 | NA | 13 | CASSLYEDPAYTF | TGTGCCAGCAGCCTATATGAAGATCCGGCCTACACCTTC
TRBJ2-3 | NA | TRBV6-5 | TRBD2 | 16 | CASSYWSGRGTDTQYF | TGTGCCAGCAGTTACTGGAGCGGGAGGGGCACAGATACGCAGTATTTT
TRBJ2-7 | many | TRBV3-1 | TRBD2 | 16 | CASSQEAGASSYEQYF | TGTGCCAGCAGCCAAGAAGCGGGAGCGAGCTCCTACGAGCAGTACTTC
TRBJ2-3 | few | TRBV12-5 | TRBD1 | 15 | CASGRTGFPTDTQYF | TGTGCTAGTGGTCGGACAGGGTTTCCCACAGATACGCAGTATTTT
TRBJ1-1 | many | TRBV3-1 | NA | 15 | CASSQVKGGGTEAFF | TGTGCCAGCAGCCAAGTAAAGGGGGGGGGTACTGAAGCTTTCTTT
TRBJ2-1 | NA | TRBV3-1 | NA | 14 | CASSQDGLDHEQFF | TGTGCCAGCAGCCAAGACGGGCTAGATCATGAGCAGTTCTTC
TRBJ2-7 | many | TRBV28 | TRBD1 | 16 | CASSLGQGLGNYEQYF | TGTGCCAGCAGTTTGGGACAGGGTTTGGGTAACTACGAGCAGTACTTC
TRBJ2-2 | many | TRBV18 | NA | 14 | CASGGTTNTGELFF | TGTGCCAGCGGAGGGACAACGAACACCGGGGAGCTGTTTTTT
TRBJ2-3 | NA | TRBV27 | TRBD2 | 16 | CASILMGLAGTDTQCF | TGTGCCAGCATCCTTATGGGACTAGCGGGCACAGATACGCAGTGTTTT
TRBJ2-3 | many | TRBV9 | TRBD2 | 16 | CASSLPTSGNTDTQYF | TGTGCCAGCAGCCTACCGACTAGCGGGAATACAGATACGCAGTATTTT
TRBJ2-2 | NA | TRBV5-1 | TRBD2 | 18 | CASSLGGRALGPTGELFF | TGCGCCAGCAGCTTGGGAGGGAGGGCCCTCGGCCCCACCGGGGAGCTGTTTTTT
TRBJ2-1 | NA | TRBV3-1 | NA | 16 | CASSQDGGSGIDEQFF | TGTGCCAGCAGCCAAGATGGGGGGAGTGGGATCGATGAGCAGTTCTTC
TRBJ1-2 | NA | TRBV3-1 | NA | 14 | CASSSTLWVPGYTF | TGTGCCAGCAGCTCCACGTTATGGGTCCCTGGCTACACCTTC
TRBJ2-1 | many | TRBV12-3/TRBV12-4 | NA | 17 | CASSLSAQRKSYNEQFF | TGTGCCAGCAGTTTAAGTGCGCAGCGTAAGTCCTACAATGAGCAGTTCTTC
TRBJ1-4 | NA | TRBV5-1 | TRBD1 | 16 | CASSLERQGGNEKLFF | TGCGCCAGCAGCTTGGAGAGACAGGGCGGTAATGAAAAACTGTTTTTT
TRBJ2-7 | many | TRBV7-9 | TRBD1 | 16 | CASSSEVAGTGDEQYF | TGTGCCAGCAGCTCAGAGGTAGCCGGGACAGGGGACGAGCAGTACTTC
TRBJ2-2 | few | TRBV6-1 | TRBD2 | 19 | CASSPGGLAGAGNTGELFF | TGTGCCAGCAGTCCTGGGGGACTAGCTGGTGCTGGGAACACCGGGGAGCTGTTTTTT
TRBJ2-1 | NA | TRBV4-1 | NA | 16 | CASSQAVRGSYNEQFF | TGCGCCAGCAGCCAAGCGGTCCGGGGTTCCTACAATGAGCAGTTCTTC
TRBJ2-1 | many | TRBV5-1 | NA | 14 | CASSPEVSNNEQFF | TGCGCCAGCAGCCCAGAAGTCTCTAACAATGAGCAGTTCTTC
TRBJ2-1 | few | TRBV18 | TRBD2 | 17 | CASSLSGGGPSYNEQFF | TGTGCCAGCTCCCTCTCTGGGGGAGGGCCTTCCTACAATGAGCAGTTCTTC
TRBJ2-7 | many | TRBV12-3/TRBV12-4 | TRBD2 | 12 | CASRVAGYEQYF | TGTGCCAGCAGGGTAGCGGGGTACGAGCAGTACTTC
TRBJ2-1 | few | TRBV25-1 | TRBD2 | 14 | CASRPSGRANEQFF | TGTGCCAGCAGGCCTAGCGGGAGGGCTAATGAGCAGTTCTTC
TRBJ1-6 | few | TRBV19 | NA | 13 | CASSTDSTGSLHF | TGTGCCAGTAGTACCGACTCTACCGGGTCCCTCCACTTT
TRBJ2-7 | many | TRBV7-2 | NA | 12 | CASSLYRGEQYF | TGTGCCAGCAGCTTATATAGGGGAGAGCAGTACTTC